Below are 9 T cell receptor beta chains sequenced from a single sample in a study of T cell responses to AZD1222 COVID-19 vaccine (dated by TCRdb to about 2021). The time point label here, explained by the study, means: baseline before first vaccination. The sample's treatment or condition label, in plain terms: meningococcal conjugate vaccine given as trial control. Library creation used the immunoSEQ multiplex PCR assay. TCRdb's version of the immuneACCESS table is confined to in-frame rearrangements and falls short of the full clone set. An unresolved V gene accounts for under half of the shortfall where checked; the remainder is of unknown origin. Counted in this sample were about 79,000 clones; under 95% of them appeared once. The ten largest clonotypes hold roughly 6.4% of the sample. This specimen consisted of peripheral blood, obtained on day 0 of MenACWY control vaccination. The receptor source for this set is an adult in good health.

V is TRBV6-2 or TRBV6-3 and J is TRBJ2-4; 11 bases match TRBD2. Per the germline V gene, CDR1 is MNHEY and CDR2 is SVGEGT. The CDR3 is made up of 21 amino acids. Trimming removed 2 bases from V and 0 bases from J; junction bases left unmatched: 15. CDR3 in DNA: TGTGCCAGCAGTTACCCTATTAGCGGGAGGGCCTTCGGGCTAGCCAAAAACATTCAGTACTTC. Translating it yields CASSYPISGRAFGLAKNIQYF.

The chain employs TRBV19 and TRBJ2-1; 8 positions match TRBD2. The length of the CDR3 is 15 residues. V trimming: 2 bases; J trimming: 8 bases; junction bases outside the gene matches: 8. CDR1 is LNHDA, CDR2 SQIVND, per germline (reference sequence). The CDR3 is CASSIKGLAGYEQFF. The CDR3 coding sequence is TGTGCCAGTAGTATAAAAGGACTAGCAGGCTATGAGCAGTTCTTC.

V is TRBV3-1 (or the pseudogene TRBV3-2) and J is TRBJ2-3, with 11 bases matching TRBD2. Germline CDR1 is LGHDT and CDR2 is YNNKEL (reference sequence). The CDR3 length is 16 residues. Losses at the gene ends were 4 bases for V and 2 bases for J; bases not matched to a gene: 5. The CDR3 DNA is TGTGCCAGCAGCCCATTAGCGGGAGGGTACACAGATACGCAGTATTTT. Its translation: CASSPLAGGYTDTQYF.

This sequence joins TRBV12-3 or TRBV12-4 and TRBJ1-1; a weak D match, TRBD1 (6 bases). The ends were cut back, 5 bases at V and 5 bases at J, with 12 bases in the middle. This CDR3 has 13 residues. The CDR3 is CASSLKQGTEAFF. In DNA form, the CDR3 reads TGTGCCAGCAGTCTGAAACAGGGAACTGAAGCTTTCTTT.

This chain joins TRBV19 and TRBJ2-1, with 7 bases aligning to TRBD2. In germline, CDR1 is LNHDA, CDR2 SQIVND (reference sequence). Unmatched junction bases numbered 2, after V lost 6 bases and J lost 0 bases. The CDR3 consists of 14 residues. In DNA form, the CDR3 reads TGTGCCAGTAGCCCGGGGGGCTCCTACAATGAGCAGTTCTTC. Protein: CASSPGGSYNEQFF.

The CDR3 bases are TGTGCTAGTGGTTCCTTCCCGGACAGCTCGAGCAATCAGCCCCAGCATTTT. Translated: CASGSFPDSSSNQPQHF. The chain employs TRBV12-5 and TRBJ1-5; a weak D match, TRBD1 (6 bases). V was pared by 4 bases and J by 1 base, with 17 bases between. CDR3 size: 17 residues. Per germline, CDR1 LGHNT and CDR2 FRNRAP.

The CDR3 sequence: CSVRLAGRETQYF. As DNA, the CDR3 is TGCAGCGTTCGTCTAGCGGGGCGGGAGACCCAGTACTTC. The genes are TRBV29-1 and TRBJ2-5; 9 bases map to TRBD2. Germline CDR1 is SQVTM and CDR2 is ANQGSEA. Germline trimming cut 5 bases from V and 5 bases from J; bases unmatched to any gene: 6. This CDR3 has 13 amino acids.

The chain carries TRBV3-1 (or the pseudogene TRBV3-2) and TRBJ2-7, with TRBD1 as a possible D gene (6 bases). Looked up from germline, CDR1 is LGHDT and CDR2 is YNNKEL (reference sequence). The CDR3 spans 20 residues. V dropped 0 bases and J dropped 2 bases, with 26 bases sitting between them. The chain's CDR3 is CASSQDRYSFGRGQTYEQYF. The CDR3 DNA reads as TGTGCCAGCAGCCAAGACCGCTACAGCTTCGGTAGAGGACAGACCTACGAGCAGTACTTC.

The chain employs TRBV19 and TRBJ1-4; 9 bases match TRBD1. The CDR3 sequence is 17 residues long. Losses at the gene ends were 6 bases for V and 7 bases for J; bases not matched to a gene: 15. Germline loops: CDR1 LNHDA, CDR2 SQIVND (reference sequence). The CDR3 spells CASRGGQGIVIGEKLFF. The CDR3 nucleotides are TGTGCCAGTAGGGGAGGACAGGGGATAGTAATTGGTGAAAAACTGTTTTTT.